The rows below give T cell receptor beta chains drawn from one sample of a study of beta chain features in type 1 diabetes. Assay: immunoSEQ multiplex PCR; the TCRdb copy retains only in-frame clones and omits some. The sample contains around 25,000 clones, about 70% of which appear only once. Material: stem cell memory CD4+ T cells from blood. These receptors were taken from a woman aged 40 to 49 with type 1 diabetes. Each CDR3 is given with its conserved first and last residue. The order of the fields is V gene, J gene, clone size, D gene, CDR3 DNA, CDR3 protein. The D gene is left open where the match is weak. For some rows the clone size is stated as once, few or many, or as a class when expanded; others skip it.

V: TRBV7-2
J: TRBJ2-7
size: few
D: NA
DNA: TGTGCCAGCAGCTCTAGCAACTACGAGCAGTACTTC
CDR3: CASSSSNYEQYF

V: TRBV5-6
J: TRBJ2-1
size: NA
D: NA
DNA: TGTGCCAGCAGCGCTCGGACAGCTTACAATGAGCAGTTCTTC
CDR3: CASSARTAYNEQFF

V: TRBV7-2
J: TRBJ2-5
size: few
D: NA
DNA: TGTGCCAGCAGCTCCTCTGGGGCAGTCCAAGAGACCCAGTACTTC
CDR3: CASSSSGAVQETQYF

V: TRBV5-8
J: TRBJ2-7
size: NA
D: TRBD2
DNA: TGTGCCAGCAGCCCCCGGCGACTAGCGGGAGGCGAGCAGTACTTC
CDR3: CASSPRRLAGGEQYF

V: TRBV2
J: TRBJ1-5
size: NA
D: TRBD1
DNA: TGTGCCTGCGACAGGGAAGGGAGCAATCAGCCCCAGCATTTT
CDR3: CACDREGSNQPQHF

V: TRBV7-9
J: TRBJ1-2
size: NA
D: NA
DNA: TGTGCCAGCAGCTTTCAGGGTGGAAGCTATGGCTACACCTTC
CDR3: CASSFQGGSYGYTF

V: TRBV23-1
J: TRBJ1-1
size: NA
D: NA
DNA: TGCGCCAGCAGTCCCGCCTGGACAGAGGTGAACACTGAAGCTTTCTTT
CDR3: CASSPAWTEVNTEAFF

V: TRBV5-5
J: TRBJ2-3
size: NA
D: TRBD1
DNA: TGTGCCAGCAGCCGAACAGGGGGAGCAGATACGCAGTATTTT
CDR3: CASSRTGGADTQYF

V: TRBV7-2
J: TRBJ2-2
size: NA
D: NA
DNA: TGTGCCAGCAGCTTAGGGTTCGGAGGCACCGGGGAGCTGTTTTTT
CDR3: CASSLGFGGTGELFF

V: TRBV9
J: TRBJ1-2
size: NA
D: TRBD1
DNA: TGTGCCAGCAGCACCGGGACAGGCTATGGCTACACCTTC
CDR3: CASSTGTGYGYTF

V: TRBV9
J: TRBJ1-2
size: NA
D: NA
DNA: TGTGCCAGCAGCCCGGCAGGGCGTAACTATGGCTACACCTTC
CDR3: CASSPAGRNYGYTF

V: TRBV27
J: TRBJ2-5
size: NA
D: TRBD2
DNA: TGTGCCAGCAGTGGAGCTGGTCGGGTAGCGGGAAGGGAGACCCAGTACTTC
CDR3: CASSGAGRVAGRETQYF

V: TRBV4-3
J: TRBJ2-1
size: medium-sized
D: TRBD2
DNA: TGCGCCAGCAGCCCGACTAGCGGGGGGTACAATGAGCAGTTCTTC
CDR3: CASSPTSGGYNEQFF

V: TRBV4-1
J: TRBJ2-1
size: NA
D: NA
DNA: TGCGCCAGCAGCCAAGAGCAGACATCAGGGGATGAGCAGTTCTTC
CDR3: CASSQEQTSGDEQFF

V: TRBV7-3
J: TRBJ2-3
size: NA
D: NA
DNA: TGTGCCAGCAGCTTATGGAAGCCAGCGGGTCGTAGAGTAAGCACAGATACGCAGTATTTT
CDR3: CASSLWKPAGRRVSTDTQYF

V: TRBV10-3
J: TRBJ2-2
size: NA
D: TRBD1
DNA: TGTGCCATCAGCCTTGGACAGGGGAACACCGGGGAGCTGTTTTTT
CDR3: CAISLGQGNTGELFF

V: TRBV27
J: TRBJ2-4
size: NA
D: TRBD2
DNA: TGTGCCAGCAGTTTTGGGCTAGCGGGGAAAAACATTCAGTACTTC
CDR3: CASSFGLAGKNIQYF

V: TRBV7-2
J: TRBJ2-5
size: few
D: NA
DNA: TGTGCCAGCAGCCCCGGCGGGCATGCGGGAGAGACCCAGTACTTC
CDR3: CASSPGGHAGETQYF

V: TRBV5-4
J: TRBJ2-5
size: NA
D: NA
DNA: TGTGCCAGCAGCTTCAACAGCCAAGAGACCCAGTACTTC
CDR3: CASSFNSQETQYF

V: TRBV4-2
J: TRBJ2-7
size: NA
D: TRBD1
DNA: TGTGCCAGCAGCCAAGGTCTCGGGACAGCCGGATCCTACGAGCAGTACTTC
CDR3: CASSQGLGTAGSYEQYF

V: TRBV27
J: TRBJ2-3
size: NA
D: NA
DNA: TGTGCCAGCAGTTTCCGAGCAGGCCGCACAGATACGCAGTATTTT
CDR3: CASSFRAGRTDTQYF

V: TRBV6-6
J: TRBJ1-5
size: NA
D: NA
DNA: TGTGCCAGCAGACCCGACACTTCTCGGCAGCCCCAGCATTTT
CDR3: CASRPDTSRQPQHF

V: TRBV11-3
J: TRBJ2-1
size: NA
D: NA
DNA: TGTGCCAGCAGTTTCGCTACTGAGTTCGAGCAGTTCTTC
CDR3: CASSFATEFEQFF